The source of this T cell receptor (beta chain) is a study of EBV T-cell therapy then PD-1 blockade in nasopharyngeal carcinoma. Only in-frame clones appear in the TCRdb table, and some are missing; sequencing was by immunoSEQ multiplex PCR. Among more than 11,000 clones listed, approximately 80% were seen once. Treatment reported: AdE1-LMPpoly-expanded autologous EBV-specific T-cell therapy followed by anti-PD-1 nivolumab. The CDR3 covers 14 residues. V dropped 3 bases and J dropped 1 base, with 10 bases sitting between them. CDR1 is MNHNY and CDR2 is SVGAGI in the germline V gene (reference sequence). Regarding this clone: What it recognizes is unknown.

The sequence was obtained from a man in his forties with nasopharyngeal carcinoma. The starting material was CD8+ T cells from blood, obtained at roughly day 99 from a patient whose treatment included autologous EBV-specific T cells and nivolumab. This sequence joins TRBV6-6 and TRBJ2-7; unclear D gene. CDR3 region: CASSYSDGSYEQYF. CDR3 bases: TGTGCCAGCAGTTATTCCGACGGTTCCTACGAGCAGTACTTC.